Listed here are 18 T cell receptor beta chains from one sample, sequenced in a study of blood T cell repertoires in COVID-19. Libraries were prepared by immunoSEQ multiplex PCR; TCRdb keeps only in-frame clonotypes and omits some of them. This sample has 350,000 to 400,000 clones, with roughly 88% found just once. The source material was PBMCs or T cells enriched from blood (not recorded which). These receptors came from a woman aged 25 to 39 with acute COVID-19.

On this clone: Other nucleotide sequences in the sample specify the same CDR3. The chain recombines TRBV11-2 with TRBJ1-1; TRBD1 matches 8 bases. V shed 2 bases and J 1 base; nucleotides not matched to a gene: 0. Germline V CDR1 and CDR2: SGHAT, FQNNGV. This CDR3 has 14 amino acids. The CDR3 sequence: CASSLTGGNTEAFF. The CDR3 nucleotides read TGTGCCAGCAGCTTAACAGGGGGGAACACTGAAGCTTTCTTT.

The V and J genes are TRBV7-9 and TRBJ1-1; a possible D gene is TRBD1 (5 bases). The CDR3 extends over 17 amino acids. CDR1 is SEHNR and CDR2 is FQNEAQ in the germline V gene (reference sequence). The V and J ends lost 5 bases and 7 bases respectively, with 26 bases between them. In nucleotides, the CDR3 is TGTGCCAGCAGCCCAAGAAGGGGTGGCTCATCGTTGGGTGAAGCTTTCTTT. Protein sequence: CASSPRRGGSSLGEAFF.

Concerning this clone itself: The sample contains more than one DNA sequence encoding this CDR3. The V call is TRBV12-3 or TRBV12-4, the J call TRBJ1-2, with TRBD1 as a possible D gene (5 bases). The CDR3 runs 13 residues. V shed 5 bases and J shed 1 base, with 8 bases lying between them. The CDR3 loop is CASSPTVNYGYTF. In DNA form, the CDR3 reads TGTGCCAGCAGTCCGACAGTTAACTATGGCTACACCTTC.

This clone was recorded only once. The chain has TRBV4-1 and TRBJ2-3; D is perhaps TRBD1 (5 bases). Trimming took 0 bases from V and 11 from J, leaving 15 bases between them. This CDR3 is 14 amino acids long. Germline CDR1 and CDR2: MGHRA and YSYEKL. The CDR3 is CASSQDGEQVEQYF. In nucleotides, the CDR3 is TGCGCCAGCAGCCAAGACGGCGAACAGGTGGAGCAGTATTTT.

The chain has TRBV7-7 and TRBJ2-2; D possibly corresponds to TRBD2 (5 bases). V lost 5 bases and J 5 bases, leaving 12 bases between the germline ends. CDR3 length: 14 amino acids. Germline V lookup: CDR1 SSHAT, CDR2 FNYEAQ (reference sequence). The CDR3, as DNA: TGTGCCAGCAGCCTCCTGCCGGGGACCGGGGAGCTGTTTTTT. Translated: CASSLLPGTGELFF.

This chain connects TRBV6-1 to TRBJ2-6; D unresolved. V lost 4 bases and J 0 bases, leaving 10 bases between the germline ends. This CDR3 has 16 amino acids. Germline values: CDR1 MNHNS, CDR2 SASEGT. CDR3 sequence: CASSASQISGANVLTF. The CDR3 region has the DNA TGTGCCAGCAGTGCAAGCCAAATCTCTGGGGCCAACGTCCTGACTTTC.

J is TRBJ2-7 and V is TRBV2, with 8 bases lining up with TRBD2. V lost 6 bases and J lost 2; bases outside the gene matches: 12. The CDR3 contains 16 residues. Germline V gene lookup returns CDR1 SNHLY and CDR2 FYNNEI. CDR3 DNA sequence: TGTGCCAGCAGCCATACACCGGGACTAGTCACCTACGAGCAGTACTTC. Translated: CASSHTPGLVTYEQYF.

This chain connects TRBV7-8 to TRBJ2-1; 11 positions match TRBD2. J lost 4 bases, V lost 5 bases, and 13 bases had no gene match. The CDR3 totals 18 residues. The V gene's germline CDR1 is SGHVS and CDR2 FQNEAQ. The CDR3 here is CASSPLMLAGGFYNEQFF. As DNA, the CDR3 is TGTGCCAGCAGCCCCCTGATGTTAGCGGGGGGGTTTTACAATGAGCAGTTCTTC.

In DNA form, the CDR3 reads TGCAGCGTTGAGTTGTCAGGGGTTTACAATGAGCAGTTCTTC. Protein: CSVELSGVYNEQFF. V usage is TRBV29-1 and J usage is TRBJ2-1; a possible D gene is TRBD1 (6 bases). The germline gives CDR1 SQVTM, CDR2 ANQGSEA. V lost 3 bases to trimming and J lost 4 bases, with 13 bases between them. This CDR3 comprises 14 residues.

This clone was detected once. Here the CDR3 reads CASGLLGGGGELFF. DNA of the CDR3: TGTGCTAGTGGTTTACTGGGGGGGGGCGGGGAGCTGTTTTTT. The chain employs TRBV12-5 and TRBJ2-2; 7 nucleotides align to TRBD2. This CDR3 contains 14 residues. V shed 3 bases, J shed 7 bases, and the junction held 5 bases outside the gene matches. CDR1 and CDR2 (germline): LGHNT, FRNRAP.

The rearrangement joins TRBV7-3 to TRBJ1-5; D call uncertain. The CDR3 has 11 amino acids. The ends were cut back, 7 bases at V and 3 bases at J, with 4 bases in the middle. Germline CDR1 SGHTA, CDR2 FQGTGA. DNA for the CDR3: TGTGCCAGCATCATCAATCAGCCCCAGCATTTT. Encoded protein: CASIINQPQHF.

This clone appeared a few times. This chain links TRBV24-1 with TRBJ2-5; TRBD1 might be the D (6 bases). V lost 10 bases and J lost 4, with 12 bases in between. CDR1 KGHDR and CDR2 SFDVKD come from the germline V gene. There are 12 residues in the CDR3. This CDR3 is CATKGVGETQYF. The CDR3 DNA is TGTGCCACGAAGGGGGTCGGAGAGACCCAGTACTTC.

CDR3 sequence reads: CASREAATGENYGYTF. CDR3 DNA: TGCGCCAGCCGAGAAGCGGCTACCGGGGAGAACTATGGCTACACCTTC. The V gene is TRBV5-1, the J gene TRBJ1-2; D ambiguous. The CDR3 runs 16 residues. V dropped 7 bases and J dropped 2 bases, with 21 bases sitting between them. Germline loops: CDR1 SGHRS, CDR2 YFSETQ.

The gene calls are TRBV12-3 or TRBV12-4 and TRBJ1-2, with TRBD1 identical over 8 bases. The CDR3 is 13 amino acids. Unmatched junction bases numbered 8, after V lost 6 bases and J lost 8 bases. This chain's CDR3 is CASSRGQGRGYTF. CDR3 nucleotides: TGTGCCAGCAGCCGAGGACAGGGAAGAGGCTACACCTTC.

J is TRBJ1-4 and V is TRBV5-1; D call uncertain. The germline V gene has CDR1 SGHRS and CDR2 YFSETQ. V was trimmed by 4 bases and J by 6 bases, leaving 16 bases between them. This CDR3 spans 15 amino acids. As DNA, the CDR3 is TGCGCCAGCAGCCCGGGTGGCAGTTCCTATGAAAAACTGTTTTTT. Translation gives CASSPGGSSYEKLFF. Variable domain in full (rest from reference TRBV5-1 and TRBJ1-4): KAGVTQTPRYLIKTRGQQVTLSCSPISGHRSVSWYQQTPGQGLQFLFEYFSETQRNKGNFPGRFSGRQFSNSRSEMNVSTLELGDSALYLCASSPGGSSYEKLFFGSGTQLSVL.

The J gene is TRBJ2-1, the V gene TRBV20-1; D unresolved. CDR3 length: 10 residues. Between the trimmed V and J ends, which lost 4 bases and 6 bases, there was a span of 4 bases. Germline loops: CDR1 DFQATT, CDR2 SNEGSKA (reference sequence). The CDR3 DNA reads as TGCAGTGCTACTGTCAATGAGCAGTTCTTC. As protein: CSATVNEQFF.

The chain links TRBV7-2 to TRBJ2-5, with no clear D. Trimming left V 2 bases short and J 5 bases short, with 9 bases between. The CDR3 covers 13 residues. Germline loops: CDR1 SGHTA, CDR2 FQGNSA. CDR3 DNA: TGTGCCAGCAGCTTATCTGCGCGGGAGACCCAGTACTTC. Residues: CASSLSARETQYF.

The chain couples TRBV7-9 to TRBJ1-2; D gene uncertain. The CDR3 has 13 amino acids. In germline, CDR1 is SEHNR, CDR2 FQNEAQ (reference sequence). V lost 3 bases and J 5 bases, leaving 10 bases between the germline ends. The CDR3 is CASSFEGWYGYTF. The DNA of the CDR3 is TGTGCCAGCAGCTTTGAGGGATGGTATGGCTACACCTTC.